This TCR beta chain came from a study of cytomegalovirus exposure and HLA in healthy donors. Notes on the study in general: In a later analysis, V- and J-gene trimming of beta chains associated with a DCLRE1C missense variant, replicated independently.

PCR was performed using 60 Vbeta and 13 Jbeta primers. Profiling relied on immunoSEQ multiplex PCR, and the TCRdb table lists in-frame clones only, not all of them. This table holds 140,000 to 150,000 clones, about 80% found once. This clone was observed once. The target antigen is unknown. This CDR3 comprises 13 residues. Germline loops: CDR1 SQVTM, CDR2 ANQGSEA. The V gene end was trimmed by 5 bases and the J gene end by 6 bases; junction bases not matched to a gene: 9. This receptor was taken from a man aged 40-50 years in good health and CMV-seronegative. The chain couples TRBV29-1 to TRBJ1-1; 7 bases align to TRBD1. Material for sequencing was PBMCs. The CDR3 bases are TGCAGCGTTACAGACAGGGTAGACCCTGAAGCTTTCTTT. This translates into CSVTDRVDPEAFF.